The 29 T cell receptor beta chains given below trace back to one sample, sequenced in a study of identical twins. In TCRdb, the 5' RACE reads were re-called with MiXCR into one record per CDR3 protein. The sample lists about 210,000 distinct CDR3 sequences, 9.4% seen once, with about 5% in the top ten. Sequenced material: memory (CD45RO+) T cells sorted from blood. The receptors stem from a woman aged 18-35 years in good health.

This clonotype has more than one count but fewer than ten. DNA for the CDR3: TGTGCCAGCAGCTTTGCCGGCCTCAGGGAGACCCAGTACTTC. The encoded protein is CASSFAGLRETQYF. The chain carries TRBV7-2 and TRBJ2-5, with D unresolved. Germline-derived CDR1 and CDR2 are SGHTA and FQGNSA. There are 14 residues in the CDR3. Trimming stripped 3 bases from V and 5 bases from J, with 13 bases between.

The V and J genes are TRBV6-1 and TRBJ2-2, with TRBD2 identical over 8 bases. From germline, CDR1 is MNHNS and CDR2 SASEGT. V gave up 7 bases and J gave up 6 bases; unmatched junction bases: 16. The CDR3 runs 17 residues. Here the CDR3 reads CASTAPLSGILPGELFF. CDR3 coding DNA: TGTGCCAGCACAGCACCTCTTAGCGGGATCCTGCCCGGGGAGCTGTTTTTT.

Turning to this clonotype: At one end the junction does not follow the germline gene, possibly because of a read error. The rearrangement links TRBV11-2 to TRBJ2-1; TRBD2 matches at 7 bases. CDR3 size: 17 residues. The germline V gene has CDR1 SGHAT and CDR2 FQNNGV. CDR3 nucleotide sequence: TGTGCCAGCAGCTTAGGGCGGTTAGCGGGTAGTTACAATGAGAAGTTCTTC. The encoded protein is CASSLGRLAGSYNEKFF.

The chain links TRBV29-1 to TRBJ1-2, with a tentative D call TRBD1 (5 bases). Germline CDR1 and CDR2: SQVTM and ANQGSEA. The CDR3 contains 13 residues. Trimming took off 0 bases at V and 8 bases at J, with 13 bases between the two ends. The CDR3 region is CSVEDGGGWGYTF. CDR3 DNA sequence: TGCAGCGTTGAAGATGGCGGGGGTTGGGGCTACACCTTC.

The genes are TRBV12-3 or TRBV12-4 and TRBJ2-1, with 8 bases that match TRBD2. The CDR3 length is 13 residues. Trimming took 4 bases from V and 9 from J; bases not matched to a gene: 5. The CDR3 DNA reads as TGTGCCAGCAGTTACGGGACTAGTAGTGAGCAGTTCTTC. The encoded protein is CASSYGTSSEQFF.

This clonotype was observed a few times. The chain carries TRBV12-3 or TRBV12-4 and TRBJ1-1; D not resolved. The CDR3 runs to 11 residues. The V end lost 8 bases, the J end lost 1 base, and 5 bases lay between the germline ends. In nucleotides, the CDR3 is TGTGCCAGCGAGGGGAACACTGAAGCTTTCTTT. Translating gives CASEGNTEAFF.

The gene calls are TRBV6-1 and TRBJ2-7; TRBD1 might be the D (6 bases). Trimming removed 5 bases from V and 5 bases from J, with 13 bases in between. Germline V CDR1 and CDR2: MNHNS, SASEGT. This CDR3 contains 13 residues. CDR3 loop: CASSLKYRDEQYF. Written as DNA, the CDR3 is TGTGCCAGCAGTCTAAAGTACAGGGACGAGCAGTACTTC.

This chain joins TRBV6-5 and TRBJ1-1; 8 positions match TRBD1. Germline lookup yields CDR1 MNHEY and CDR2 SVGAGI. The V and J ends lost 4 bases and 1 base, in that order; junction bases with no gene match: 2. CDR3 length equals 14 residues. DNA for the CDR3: TGTGCCAGCAGTTCCGGGACAGGGAACACTGAAGCTTTCTTT. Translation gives CASSSGTGNTEAFF.

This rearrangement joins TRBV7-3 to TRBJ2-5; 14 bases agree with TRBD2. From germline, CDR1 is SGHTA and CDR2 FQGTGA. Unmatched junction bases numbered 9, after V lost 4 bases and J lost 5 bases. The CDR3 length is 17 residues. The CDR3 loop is CASSSGTSGGGAETQYF. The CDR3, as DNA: TGTGCCAGCAGCTCGGGGACTAGCGGGGGAGGGGCGGAGACCCAGTACTTC.

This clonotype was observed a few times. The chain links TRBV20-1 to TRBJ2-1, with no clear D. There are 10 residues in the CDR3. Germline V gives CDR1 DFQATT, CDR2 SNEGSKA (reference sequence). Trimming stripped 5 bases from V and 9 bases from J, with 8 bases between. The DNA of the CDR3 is TGCAGTGCTGTAAGGAGTGAGCAGTTCTTC. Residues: CSAVRSEQFF.

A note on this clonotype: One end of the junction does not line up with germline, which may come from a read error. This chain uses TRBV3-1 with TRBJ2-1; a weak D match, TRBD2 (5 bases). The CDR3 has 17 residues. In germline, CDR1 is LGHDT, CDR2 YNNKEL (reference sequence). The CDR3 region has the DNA TGTGCCTGCAGCCAGCAGGTAGCTGGGAGACCTGGTAGTGAGCAGTTCTTC. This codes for CACSQQVAGRPGSEQFF.

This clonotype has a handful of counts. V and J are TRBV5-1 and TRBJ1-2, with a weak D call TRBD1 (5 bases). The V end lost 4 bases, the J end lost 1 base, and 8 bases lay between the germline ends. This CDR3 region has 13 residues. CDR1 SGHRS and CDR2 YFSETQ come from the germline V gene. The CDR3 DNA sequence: TGCGCCAGCAGCCCCGGACATAACTATGGCTACACCTTC. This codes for CASSPGHNYGYTF.

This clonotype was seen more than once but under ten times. CDR3 sequence: CASSHGLGDAKDDNEQFF. The CDR3 coding sequence is TGTGCCAGCAGCCACGGACTAGGAGATGCCAAAGATGACAATGAGCAGTTCTTC. The chain combines TRBV5-6 with TRBJ2-1; 7 bases agree with TRBD2. The CDR3 runs 18 residues. The germline V gene encodes CDR1 SGHDT and CDR2 YYEEEE. J was trimmed by 5 bases and V by 4 bases; bases with no gene match: 18.

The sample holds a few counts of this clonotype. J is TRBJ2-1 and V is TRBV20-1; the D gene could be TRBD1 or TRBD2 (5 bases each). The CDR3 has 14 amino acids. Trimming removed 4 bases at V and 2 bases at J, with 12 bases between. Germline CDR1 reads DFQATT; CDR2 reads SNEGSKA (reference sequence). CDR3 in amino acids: CSAKTGPAYNEQFF. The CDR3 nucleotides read TGCAGTGCTAAGACGGGGCCGGCCTACAATGAGCAGTTCTTC.

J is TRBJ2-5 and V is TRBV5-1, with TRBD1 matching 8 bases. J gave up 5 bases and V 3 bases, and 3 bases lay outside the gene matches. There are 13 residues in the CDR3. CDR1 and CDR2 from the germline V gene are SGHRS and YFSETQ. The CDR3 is CASSWGQAETQYF. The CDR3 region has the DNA TGCGCCAGCAGCTGGGGACAGGCGGAGACCCAGTACTTC.

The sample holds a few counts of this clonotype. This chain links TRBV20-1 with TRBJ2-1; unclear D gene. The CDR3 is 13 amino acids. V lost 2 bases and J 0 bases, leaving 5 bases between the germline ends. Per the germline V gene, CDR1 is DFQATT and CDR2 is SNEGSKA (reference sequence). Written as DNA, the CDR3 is TGCAGTGCTAGACTAAGCTCCTACAATGAGCAGTTCTTC. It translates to CSARLSSYNEQFF.

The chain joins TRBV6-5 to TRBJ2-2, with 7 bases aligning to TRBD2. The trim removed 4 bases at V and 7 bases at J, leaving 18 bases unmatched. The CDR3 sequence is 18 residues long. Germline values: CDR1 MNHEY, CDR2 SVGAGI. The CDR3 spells CASSLVPGLAGGSGELFF. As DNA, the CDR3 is TGTGCCAGCAGTTTGGTCCCGGGGTTAGCGGGTGGCAGCGGGGAGCTGTTTTTT.

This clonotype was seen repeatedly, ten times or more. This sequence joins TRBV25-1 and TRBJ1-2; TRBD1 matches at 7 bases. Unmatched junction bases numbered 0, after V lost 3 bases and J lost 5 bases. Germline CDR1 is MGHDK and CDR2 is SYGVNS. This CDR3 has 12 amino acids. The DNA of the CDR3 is TGTGCCAGCAGTGACAGGGGGTATGGCTACACCTTC. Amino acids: CASSDRGYGYTF.

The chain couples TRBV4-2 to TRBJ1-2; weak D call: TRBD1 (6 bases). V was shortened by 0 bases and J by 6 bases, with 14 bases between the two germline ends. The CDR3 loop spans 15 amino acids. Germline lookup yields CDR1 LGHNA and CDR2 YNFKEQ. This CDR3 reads CASSQEGRGNDGYTF. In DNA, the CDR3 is TGTGCCAGCAGCCAAGAAGGGAGGGGGAATGATGGCTACACCTTC.

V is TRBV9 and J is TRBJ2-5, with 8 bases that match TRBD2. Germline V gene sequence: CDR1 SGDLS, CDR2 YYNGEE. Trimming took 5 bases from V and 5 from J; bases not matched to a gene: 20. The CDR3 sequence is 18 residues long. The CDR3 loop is CASSSPRGGGPRGETQYF. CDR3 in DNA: TGTGCCAGCAGTTCTCCTCGTGGCGGGGGGCCCCGAGGGGAGACCCAGTACTTC. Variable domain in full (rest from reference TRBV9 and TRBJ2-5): DSGVTQTPKHLITATGQRVTLRCSPRSGDLSVYWYQQSLDQGLQFLIQYYNGEERAKGNILERFSAQQFPDLHSELNLSSLELGDSALYFCASSSPRGGGPRGETQYFGPGTRLLVL.

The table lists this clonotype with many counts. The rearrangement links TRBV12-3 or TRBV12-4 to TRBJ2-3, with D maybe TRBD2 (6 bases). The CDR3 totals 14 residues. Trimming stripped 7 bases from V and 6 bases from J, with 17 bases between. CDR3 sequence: CASTFGTPWDTQYF. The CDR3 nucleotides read TGTGCCAGCACCTTCGGGACTCCGTGGGATACGCAGTATTTT.

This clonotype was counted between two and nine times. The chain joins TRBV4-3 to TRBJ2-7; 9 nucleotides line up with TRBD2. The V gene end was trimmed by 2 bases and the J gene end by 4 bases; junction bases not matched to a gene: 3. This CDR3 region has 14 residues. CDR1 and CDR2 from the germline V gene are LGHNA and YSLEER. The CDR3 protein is CASSQLAGRYEQYF. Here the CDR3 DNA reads TGCGCCAGCAGCCAACTAGCGGGGAGATACGAGCAGTACTTC.

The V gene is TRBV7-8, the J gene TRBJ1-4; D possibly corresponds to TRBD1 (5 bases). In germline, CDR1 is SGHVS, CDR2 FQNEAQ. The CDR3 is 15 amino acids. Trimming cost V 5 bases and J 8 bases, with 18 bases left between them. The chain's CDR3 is CASSRSEAGTEKLFF. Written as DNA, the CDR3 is TGTGCCAGCAGCCGTTCGGAGGCCGGGACGGAAAAACTGTTTTTT. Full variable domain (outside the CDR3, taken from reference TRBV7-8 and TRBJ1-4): GAGVSQSPRYKVAKRGQDVALRCDPISGHVSLFWYQQALGQGPEFLTYFQNEAQLDKSGLPSDRFFAERPEGSVSTLKIQRTQQEDSAVYLCASSRSEAGTEKLFFGSGTQLSVL.

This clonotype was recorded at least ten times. CDR3 protein: CASSKTTGGPYEQYF. The CDR3 bases are TGTGCCAGCAGCAAAACGACAGGGGGGCCCTACGAGCAGTACTTC. The chain joins TRBV12-3 or TRBV12-4 to TRBJ2-7, with 9 bases that match TRBD1. The J segment lost 2 bases and the V segment lost 6 bases, leaving 8 bases of the junction unmatched. The CDR3 has 15 amino acids.

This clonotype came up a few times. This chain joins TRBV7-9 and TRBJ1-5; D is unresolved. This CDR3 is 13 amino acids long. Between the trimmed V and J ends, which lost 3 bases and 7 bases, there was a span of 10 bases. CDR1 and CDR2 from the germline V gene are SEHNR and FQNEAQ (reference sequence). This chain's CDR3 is CASSFEGRQPQHF. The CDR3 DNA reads TGTGCCAGCAGCTTTGAGGGTAGGCAGCCCCAGCATTTT. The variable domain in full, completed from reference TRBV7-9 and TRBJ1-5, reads DTGVSQNPRHKITKRGQNVTFRCDPISEHNRLYWYRQTLGQGPEFLTYFQNEAQLEKSRLLSDRFSAERPKGSFSTLEIQRTEQGDSAMYLCASSFEGRQPQHFGDGTRLSIL.

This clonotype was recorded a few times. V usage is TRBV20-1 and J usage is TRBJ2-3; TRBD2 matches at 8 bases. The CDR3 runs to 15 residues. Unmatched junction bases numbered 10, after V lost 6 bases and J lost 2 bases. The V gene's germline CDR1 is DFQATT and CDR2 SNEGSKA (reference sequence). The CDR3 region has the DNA TGCAGTGCCGGGGGGGCAGGCCAAAACACAGATACGCAGTATTTT. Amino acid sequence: CSAGGAGQNTDTQYF.

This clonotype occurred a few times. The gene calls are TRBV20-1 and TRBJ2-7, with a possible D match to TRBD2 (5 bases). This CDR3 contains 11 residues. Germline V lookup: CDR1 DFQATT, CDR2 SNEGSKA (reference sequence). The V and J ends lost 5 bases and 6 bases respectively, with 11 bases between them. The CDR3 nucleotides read TGCAGTGCTCCCGGACTGGTCGAGCAGTACTTC. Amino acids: CSAPGLVEQYF.

CDR3 sequence (DNA): TGTGCCAGCTCACCCACGGGACAGGGGCTCGAGCAGTACTTC. Its translation: CASSPTGQGLEQYF. The chain recombines TRBV18 with TRBJ2-7, with 10 bases fitting TRBD1. The CDR3 has 14 residues. Losses at the gene ends were 3 bases for V and 6 bases for J; bases not matched to a gene: 5. Per the germline V gene, CDR1 is KGHSH and CDR2 is LQKENI.

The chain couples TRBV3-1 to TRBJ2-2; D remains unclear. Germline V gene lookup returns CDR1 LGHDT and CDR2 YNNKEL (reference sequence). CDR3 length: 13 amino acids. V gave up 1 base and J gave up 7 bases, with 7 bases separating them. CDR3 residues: CASSQADIGELFF. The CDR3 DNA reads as TGTGCCAGCAGCCAAGCGGATATCGGGGAGCTGTTTTTT.